Listed here are 14 T cell receptor beta chains from one sample, sequenced in a study of human T cells and chemical hapten exposure. Specified time point: patch test 1, 2 weeks after DPC sensitization. The treatment here: therapeutic diphenylcyclopropenone sensitization with weekly scalp DPC. TCRdb itself ran the RACE reads through MiXCR, one entry per CDR3 protein. Counted here are fewer than 200,000 distinct CDR3 sequences, 20% to 25% occurring once; the ten biggest clones make up less than 7%. The material was whole blood, obtained in connection with sensitization to the hapten diphenylcyclopropenone (DPC). The source of these receptors is a woman in her forties or fifties with alopecia areata. Some clones in this sample may be carry-over from other donors' samples.

A few counts support this clonotype. This chain links TRBV20-1 with TRBJ1-2; D not certain. The V gene lost 2 bases and the J gene lost 7 bases, with 8 bases spanning the gap. The CDR3 totals 11 residues. Germline CDR1 and CDR2: DFQATT and SNEGSKA (reference sequence). In nucleotides, the CDR3 is TGCAGTGCTAGATTCCAGTCTGGCTACACCTTC. It specifies CSARFQSGYTF.

In this sample, this clonotype turned up a few times. The rearrangement uses TRBV7-2 and TRBJ1-3; D is unclear. CDR1 SGHTA and CDR2 FQGNSA come from the germline V gene. This CDR3 has 12 residues. Trimming removed 6 bases from V and 9 bases from J, with 12 bases in between. The CDR3: CASSLPWGTIYF. For the CDR3, the DNA is TGTGCCAGCAGTCTCCCTTGGGGCACCATATATTTT.

This clonotype was seen a handful of times. The chain has TRBV5-1 and TRBJ2-2, with TRBD2 identical over 7 bases. V lost 0 bases and J lost 1; bases outside the gene matches: 3. The CDR3 length is 16 residues. Germline V gene data show CDR1 as SGHRS and CDR2 as YFSETQ. The CDR3 region is CASSLVVAGNTGELFF. CDR3 bases: TGCGCCAGCAGCTTGGTAGTAGCGGGGAACACCGGGGAGCTGTTTTTT.

In this sample, this clonotype turned up a few times. The rearrangement joins TRBV6-5 to TRBJ2-6, with a possible D match to TRBD2 (5 bases). The CDR3 is made up of 18 amino acids. V shed 4 bases and J shed 0 bases, with 16 bases lying between them. Germline V gene sequence: CDR1 MNHEY, CDR2 SVGAGI. For the CDR3, the DNA is TGTGCCAGCAGTTCCCTCGGACTTCTTAGCTCTGGGGCCAACGTCCTGACTTTC. This encodes CASSSLGLLSSGANVLTF.

V gene TRBV12-3 or TRBV12-4 combines with J gene TRBJ2-1; 8 bases fit TRBD2. V dropped 3 bases and J dropped 8; count of bases not matched to a gene: 9. The CDR3 covers 15 residues. For the CDR3, the DNA is TGTGCCAGCAGTTTCAGCGGGAGCATCGGGGATGAGCAGTTCTTC. Translating gives CASSFSGSIGDEQFF.

This clonotype occurred a few times. The rearrangement joins TRBV15 to TRBJ1-5; D remains unclear. Germline CDR1 reads LNHNV; CDR2 reads YYDKDF (reference sequence). V gave up 5 bases and J gave up 11 bases, with 22 bases separating them. The CDR3 sequence is 15 residues long. The chain's CDR3 is CATSYIGESTRAQHF. The CDR3 DNA reads as TGTGCCACCAGCTATATTGGGGAATCCACGAGGGCCCAGCATTTT.

This clonotype has more than one count but fewer than ten. V usage is TRBV15 and J usage is TRBJ2-5; D may match TRBD1 or TRBD2 (5 bases each). The germline V gene encodes CDR1 LNHNV and CDR2 YYDKDF (reference sequence). The CDR3 is made up of 16 amino acids. The ends were cut back, 0 bases at V and 0 bases at J, with 11 bases in the middle. The CDR3 DNA sequence: TGTGCCACCAGCAGAGATATGGGGGTCAACCAAGAGACCCAGTACTTC. Protein sequence: CATSRDMGVNQETQYF. The entire variable domain, with the rest obtained from reference TRBV15 and TRBJ2-5, is as follows: DAMVIQNPRYQVTQFGKPVTLSCSQTLNHNVMYWYQQKSSQAPKLLFHYYDKDFNNEADTPDNFQSRRPNTSFCFLDIRSPGLGDTAMYLCATSRDMGVNQETQYFGPGTRLLVL.

The V and J genes are TRBV20-1 and TRBJ1-6; maybe TRBD1 (5 bases). Germline values: CDR1 DFQATT, CDR2 SNEGSKA (reference sequence). The V and J ends lost 3 bases and 4 bases respectively, with 10 bases between them. The CDR3 is made up of 14 amino acids. CDR3 coding DNA: TGCAGTGCTAGCACGACAGATTATAATTCACCCCTCCACTTT. As protein: CSASTTDYNSPLHF.

This chain connects TRBV29-1 to TRBJ2-7, with D hard to call. The CDR3 totals 11 residues. Germline lookup yields CDR1 SQVTM and CDR2 ANQGSEA. Trimming cost V 3 bases and J 1 base, with 4 bases left between them. In nucleotides, the CDR3 is TGCAGCGTTGATGTGTCCTACGAGCAGTACTTC. This gives the protein CSVDVSYEQYF.

The J gene is TRBJ1-1, the V gene TRBV12-3 or TRBV12-4; 7 nucleotides align to TRBD1. The V segment lost 7 bases and the J segment 5 bases; nucleotides outside the gene matches: 10. CDR3 length equals 14 residues. The CDR3 protein is CASTLTGRGTEAFF. The CDR3 DNA sequence: TGTGCCAGCACTTTGACAGGGAGAGGGACTGAAGCTTTCTTT.

The rearrangement joins TRBV2 to TRBJ2-1, with D uncertain. V gave up 9 bases and J gave up 7 bases, with 10 bases separating them. This CDR3 is built from 11 residues. In germline, CDR1 is SNHLY, CDR2 FYNNEI. CDR3 DNA sequence: TGTGCCAGTTCCCCATGGAATGAGCAGTTCTTC. Protein product: CASSPWNEQFF.

This clonotype was seen repeatedly, ten times or more. The chain combines TRBV20-1 with TRBJ2-7, with D unresolved. V lost 5 bases and J 6 bases, leaving 14 bases between the germline ends. CDR3 length: 12 amino acids. CDR1 and CDR2 from the germline V gene are DFQATT and SNEGSKA (reference sequence). The CDR3 loop is CSASGGAPEQYF. DNA of the CDR3: TGCAGTGCTTCGGGCGGAGCCCCCGAGCAGTACTTC.

V is TRBV29-1 and J is TRBJ2-5, with D perhaps given as TRBD1 or TRBD2 (5 bases each). Germline assignment: CDR1 SQVTM and CDR2 ANQGSEA. V was trimmed by 6 bases and J by 5 bases, leaving 19 bases between them. The CDR3 extends over 14 amino acids. CDR3 residues: CSVPVGGSLETQYF. Written as DNA, the CDR3 is TGCAGCGTACCCGTTGGGGGTTCTCTGGAGACCCAGTACTTC.

This clonotype turned up a few times. The J gene is TRBJ1-2, the V gene TRBV6-6; D is ambiguous. V shed 2 bases and J shed 8 bases, with 12 bases lying between them. The length of the CDR3 is 13 residues. Germline loops: CDR1 MNHNY, CDR2 SVGAGI (reference sequence). CDR3 sequence reads: CASSYDIGSGYTF. As DNA, the CDR3 is TGTGCCAGCAGTTACGATATAGGGTCAGGCTACACCTTC.